Listed below are T cell receptor beta chains from one sample, sequenced in a study of PD-L1 blockade in urothelial cancer. The protocol was immunoSEQ multiplex PCR, while the TCRdb copy is restricted to in-frame clones and leaves out a portion. This table holds roughly 50,000 clones, approximately 77% found once. The sequencing used PBMCs, collected around atezolizumab (anti-PD-L1) treatment. The receptor set was obtained from a man between 65 and 85 years old with urothelial cancer. The CDR3 runs from the conserved cysteine through the conserved F or W. D genes are given only for firm matches. Expanded clones are given a class, and other clones once, few, many or no size at all.

clone_size: NA
j_call: TRBJ2-7
v_call: TRBV5-5
d_call: TRBD1
cdr3_nt: TGTGCCAGCAGCTGGGGACAGGGCAGTTACGAGCAGTACTTC
cdr3_aa: CASSWGQGSYEQYF

clone_size: NA
j_call: TRBJ2-1
v_call: TRBV6-1
d_call: NA
cdr3_nt: TGTGCCAGCAGCCCCTCGAGGGAACTAGGTGAGCAGTTCTTC
cdr3_aa: CASSPSRELGEQFF

clone_size: once
j_call: TRBJ2-7
v_call: TRBV9
d_call: NA
cdr3_nt: TGTGCCAGCAGCGAAACTAGCAGTCCACTCTACGAGCAGTACTTC
cdr3_aa: CASSETSSPLYEQYF

clone_size: NA
j_call: TRBJ2-6
v_call: TRBV7-3
d_call: TRBD1
cdr3_nt: TGTGCCAGCAGCTTAAACAGGGGGCGATCTGGGGCCAACGTCCTGACTTTC
cdr3_aa: CASSLNRGRSGANVLTF

clone_size: NA
j_call: TRBJ1-2
v_call: TRBV7-2
d_call: NA
cdr3_nt: TGTGCCAGCAGCTTATTTACAGGATACTACACCTTC
cdr3_aa: CASSLFTGYYTF

clone_size: once
j_call: TRBJ1-2
v_call: TRBV28
d_call: NA
cdr3_nt: TGTGCCAGCAGTTTAGGGGGCAGGGTGGGATATGGCTACACCTTC
cdr3_aa: CASSLGGRVGYGYTF

clone_size: once
j_call: TRBJ1-4
v_call: TRBV6-1
d_call: NA
cdr3_nt: TGTGCCAGCAGTGAAGTCGGGGTTCATGAAAAACTGTTTTTT
cdr3_aa: CASSEVGVHEKLFF

clone_size: NA
j_call: TRBJ1-4
v_call: TRBV19
d_call: NA
cdr3_nt: TGTGCCAGTAGTATAGGCAGGGTCGGCGAAAAACTGTTTTTT
cdr3_aa: CASSIGRVGEKLFF

clone_size: NA
j_call: TRBJ2-1
v_call: TRBV28
d_call: TRBD2
cdr3_nt: TGTGCCAGCAGACTGACTAGCGGGAGGCACGAGCAGTTCTTC
cdr3_aa: CASRLTSGRHEQFF

clone_size: once
j_call: TRBJ1-1
v_call: TRBV5-1
d_call: NA
cdr3_nt: TGCGCCAGCAGCTTGCACAGGCAGGCGAACACTGAAGCTTTCTTT
cdr3_aa: CASSLHRQANTEAFF

clone_size: NA
j_call: TRBJ2-7
v_call: TRBV5-1
d_call: TRBD2
cdr3_nt: TGCGCCAGCAGCTTGAGCGGGAGGGCCTACGAGCAGTACTTC
cdr3_aa: CASSLSGRAYEQYF

clone_size: NA
j_call: TRBJ1-4
v_call: TRBV7-9
d_call: TRBD1
cdr3_nt: TGTGCCAGCAGCACTAGACAGGGCGATGAAAAACTGTTTTTT
cdr3_aa: CASSTRQGDEKLFF

clone_size: NA
j_call: TRBJ2-2
v_call: TRBV6-6
d_call: TRBD2
cdr3_nt: TGTGCCAGCAGTCCTAGCGGGAAGGGCACCGGGGAGCTGTTTTTT
cdr3_aa: CASSPSGKGTGELFF

clone_size: few
j_call: TRBJ2-1
v_call: TRBV7-3
d_call: TRBD2
cdr3_nt: TGTGCCAGCAGCCGGGGACTAGCGGGTCCCAGCTCCTACAATGAGCAGTTCTTC
cdr3_aa: CASSRGLAGPSSYNEQFF

clone_size: NA
j_call: TRBJ1-5
v_call: TRBV2
d_call: TRBD1
cdr3_nt: TGTGCCAGCAGTCTTGACAGGGGTCAGCCCCAGCATTTT
cdr3_aa: CASSLDRGQPQHF

clone_size: NA
j_call: TRBJ2-4
v_call: TRBV15
d_call: NA
cdr3_nt: TGTGCCACCAGCAGAATGGACAGTCCCAAAAACATTCAGTACTTC
cdr3_aa: CATSRMDSPKNIQYF

clone_size: NA
j_call: TRBJ2-1
v_call: TRBV5-7
d_call: NA
cdr3_nt: TGTGCCAGCAGCTTGGCCGCGTTTCCCTACAATGAGCAGTTCTTC
cdr3_aa: CASSLAAFPYNEQFF

clone_size: NA
j_call: TRBJ2-3
v_call: TRBV7-2
d_call: TRBD2
cdr3_nt: TGTGCCAGCAGCTTACTTAGCGGGGGGCCACCCACAGATACGCAGTATTTT
cdr3_aa: CASSLLSGGPPTDTQYF

clone_size: NA
j_call: TRBJ1-2
v_call: TRBV28
d_call: TRBD1
cdr3_nt: TGTGCCAGCAGTATCGGGGACAGATATGGCTACACCTTC
cdr3_aa: CASSIGDRYGYTF

clone_size: NA
j_call: TRBJ2-7
v_call: TRBV5-1
d_call: NA
cdr3_nt: TGCGCCAGCAGCTTGGGGACGGGGATTAGCTCCTACGAGCAGTACTTC
cdr3_aa: CASSLGTGISSYEQYF